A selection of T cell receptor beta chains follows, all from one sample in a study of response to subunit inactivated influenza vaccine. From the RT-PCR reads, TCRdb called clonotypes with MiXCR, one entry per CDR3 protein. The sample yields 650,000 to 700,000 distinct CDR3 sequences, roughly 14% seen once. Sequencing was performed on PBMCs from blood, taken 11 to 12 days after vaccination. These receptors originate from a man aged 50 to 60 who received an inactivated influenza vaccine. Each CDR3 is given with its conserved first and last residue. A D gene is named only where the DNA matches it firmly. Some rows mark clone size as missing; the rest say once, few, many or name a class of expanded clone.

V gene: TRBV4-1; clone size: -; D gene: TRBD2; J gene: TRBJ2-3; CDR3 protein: CASSRLRGGWTDTQYF; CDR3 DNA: TGCGCCAGCAGCCGACTGCGGGGGGGCTGGACAGATACGCAGTATTTT
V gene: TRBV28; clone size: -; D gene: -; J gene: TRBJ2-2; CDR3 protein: CASSLQYGGGKAGELFF; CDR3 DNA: TGTGCCAGCAGTTTACAATATGGGGGAGGAAAGGCCGGGGAGCTGTTTTTT
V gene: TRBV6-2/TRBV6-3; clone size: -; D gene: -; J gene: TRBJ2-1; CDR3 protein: CASSYLGAGGPNEQFF; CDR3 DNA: TGTGCCAGCAGTTATTTGGGGGCAGGAGGCCCCAATGAGCAGTTCTTC
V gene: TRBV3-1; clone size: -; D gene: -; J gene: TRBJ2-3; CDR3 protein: CASSQYISGTDTQYF; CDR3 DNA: TGTGCCAGCAGCCAATATATTAGCGGCACAGATACGCAGTATTTT
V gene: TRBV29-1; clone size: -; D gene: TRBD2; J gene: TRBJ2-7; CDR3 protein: CSVATSGGYEQYF; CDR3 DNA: TGCAGCGTCGCAACTAGCGGGGGCTACGAGCAGTACTTC
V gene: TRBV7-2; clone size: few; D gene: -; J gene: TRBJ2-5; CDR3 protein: CASSLQGLTETQYF; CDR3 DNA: TGTGCCAGCAGCTTACAGGGGTTGACAGAGACCCAGTACTTC
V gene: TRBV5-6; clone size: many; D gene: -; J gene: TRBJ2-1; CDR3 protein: CASSSDLYNEQFF; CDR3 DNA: TGTGCCAGCAGCTCGGACCTGTACAATGAGCAGTTCTTC
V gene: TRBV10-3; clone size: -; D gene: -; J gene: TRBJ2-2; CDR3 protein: CAISEATGELFF; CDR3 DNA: TGTGCCATCAGTGAGGCCACCGGGGAGCTGTTTTTT
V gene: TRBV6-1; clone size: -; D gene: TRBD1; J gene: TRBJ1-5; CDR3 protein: CASSSGTGLRQPQHF; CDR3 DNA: TGTGCCAGCAGCTCCGGGACAGGGTTGCGTCAGCCCCAGCATTTT
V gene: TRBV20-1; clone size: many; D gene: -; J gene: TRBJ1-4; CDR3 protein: CSARGATNEKLFF; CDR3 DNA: TGCAGTGCTAGGGGAGCAACTAATGAAAAACTGTTTTTT
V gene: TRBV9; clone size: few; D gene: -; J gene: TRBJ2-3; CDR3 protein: CASSVTAGDTQYF; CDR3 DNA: TGTGCCAGCAGCGTAACGGCAGGCGATACGCAGTATTTT
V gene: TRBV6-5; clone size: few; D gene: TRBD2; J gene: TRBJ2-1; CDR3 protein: CASSYGLAGDNEQFF; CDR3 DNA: TGTGCCAGCAGTTACGGACTAGCGGGGGACAATGAGCAGTTCTTC
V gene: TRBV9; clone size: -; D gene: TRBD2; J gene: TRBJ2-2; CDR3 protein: CASNSGRAGGELFF; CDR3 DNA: TGTGCCAGTAATAGCGGGAGGGCCGGCGGGGAGCTGTTTTTT
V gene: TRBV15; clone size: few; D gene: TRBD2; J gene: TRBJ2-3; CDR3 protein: CATSRDLRKGGGADTQYF; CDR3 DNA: TGTGCCACCAGCAGAGATCTTCGTAAGGGCGGGGGAGCAGATACGCAGTATTTT
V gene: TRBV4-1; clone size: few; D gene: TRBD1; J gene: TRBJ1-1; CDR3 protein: CASSRRQGDTEAFF; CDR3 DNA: TGCGCCAGCAGCCGCCGCCAGGGGGACACTGAAGCTTTCTTT
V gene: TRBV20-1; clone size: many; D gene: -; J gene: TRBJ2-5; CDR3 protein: CSGVMETQYF; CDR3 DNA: TGCAGTGGCGTGATGGAGACCCAGTACTTC
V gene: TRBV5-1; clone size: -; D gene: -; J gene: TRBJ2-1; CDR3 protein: CASSLGLVDYNEQFF; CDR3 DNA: TGCGCCAGCAGCTTGGGGTTAGTCGACTACAATGAGCAGTTCTTC
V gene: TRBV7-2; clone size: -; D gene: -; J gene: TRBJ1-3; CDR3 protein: CASKLGFENTIYF; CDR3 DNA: TGTGCCAGCAAGCTGGGCTTCGAAAACACCATATATTTT
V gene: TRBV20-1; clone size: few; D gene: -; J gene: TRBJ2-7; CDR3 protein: CSARGSGVGEQYF; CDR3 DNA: TGCAGTGCTAGAGGTTCAGGAGTTGGGGAGCAGTACTTC
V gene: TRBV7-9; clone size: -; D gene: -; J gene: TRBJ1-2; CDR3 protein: CASSFPGSGYTF; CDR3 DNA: TGTGCCAGCAGCTTTCCCGGGTCTGGCTACACCTTC
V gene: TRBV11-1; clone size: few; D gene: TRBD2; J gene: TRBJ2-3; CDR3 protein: CASSLSIPPRGASTDTQYF; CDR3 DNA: TGTGCCAGCAGCTTAAGTATACCACCGCGGGGGGCAAGCACAGATACGCAGTATTTT
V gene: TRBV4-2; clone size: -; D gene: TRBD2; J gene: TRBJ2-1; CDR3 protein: CASSQEASGVYNEQFF; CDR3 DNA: TGTGCCAGCAGCCAAGAGGCTAGCGGGGTTTACAATGAGCAGTTCTTC
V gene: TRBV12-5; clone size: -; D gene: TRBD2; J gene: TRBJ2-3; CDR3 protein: CASGLGNSGRPDTQYF; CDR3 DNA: TGTGCTAGTGGTTTGGGGAATAGCGGGAGACCAGATACGCAGTATTTT
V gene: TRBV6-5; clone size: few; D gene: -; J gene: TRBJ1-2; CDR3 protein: CASSYASNYGYTF; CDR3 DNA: TGTGCCAGCAGTTACGCCTCTAACTATGGCTACACCTTC
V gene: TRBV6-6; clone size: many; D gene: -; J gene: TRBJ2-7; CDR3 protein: CASSLTLAEQYF; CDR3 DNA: TGTGCCAGCAGTTTGACGTTAGCCGAGCAGTACTTC
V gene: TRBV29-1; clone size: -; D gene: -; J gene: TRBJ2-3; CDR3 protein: CSVGHPATDTQYF; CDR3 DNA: TGCAGCGTTGGCCACCCGGCCACAGATACGCAGTATTTT
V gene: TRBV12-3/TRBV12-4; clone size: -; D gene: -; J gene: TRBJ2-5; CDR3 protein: CASRPQSGLAETQYF; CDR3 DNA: TGTGCCAGCAGACCACAATCAGGGCTAGCAGAGACCCAGTACTTC
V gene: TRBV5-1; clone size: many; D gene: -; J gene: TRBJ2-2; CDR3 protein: CASSLEAGPGELFF; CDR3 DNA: TGCGCCAGCAGCTTGGAGGCGGGGCCCGGGGAGCTGTTTTTT
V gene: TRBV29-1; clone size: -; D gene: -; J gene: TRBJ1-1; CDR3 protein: CSVFEGGGTEAFF; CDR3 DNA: TGCAGCGTTTTTGAGGGGGGGGGCACTGAAGCTTTCTTT
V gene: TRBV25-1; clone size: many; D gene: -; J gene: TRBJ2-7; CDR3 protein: CASSPGGGYEQYF; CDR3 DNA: TGTGCCAGCAGCCCAGGAGGTGGATACGAGCAGTACTTC
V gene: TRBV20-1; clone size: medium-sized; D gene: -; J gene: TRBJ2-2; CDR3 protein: CSAEGQNTGELFF; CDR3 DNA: TGCAGTGCCGAGGGACAGAACACCGGGGAGCTGTTTTTT
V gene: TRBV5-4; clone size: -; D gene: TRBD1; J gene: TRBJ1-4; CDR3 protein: CASSRTGDRKLFF; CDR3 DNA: TGTGCCAGCAGCCGGACAGGGGATCGAAAACTGTTTTTT
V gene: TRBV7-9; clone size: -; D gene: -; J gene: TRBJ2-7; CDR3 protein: CASSLTSVEQYF; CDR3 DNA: TGTGCCAGCAGCTTGACTAGTGTCGAGCAGTACTTC
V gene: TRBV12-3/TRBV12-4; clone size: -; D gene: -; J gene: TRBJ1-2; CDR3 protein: CASSPNLAVVNYGYTF; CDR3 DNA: TGTGCCAGCAGCCCGAATTTGGCAGTTGTGAACTATGGCTACACCTTC
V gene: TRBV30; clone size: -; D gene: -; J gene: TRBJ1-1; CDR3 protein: CACNGIRGKVNTEAFF; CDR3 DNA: TGTGCCTGCAATGGTATTAGGGGGAAAGTGAACACTGAAGCTTTCTTT
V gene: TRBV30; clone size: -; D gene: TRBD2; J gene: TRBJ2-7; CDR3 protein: CAWRPGEGWHEQYF; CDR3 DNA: TGTGCCTGGAGGCCTGGGGAGGGGTGGCACGAGCAGTACTTC
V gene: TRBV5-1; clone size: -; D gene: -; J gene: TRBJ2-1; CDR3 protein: CASSLDPDHNEQFF; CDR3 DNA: TGCGCCAGCAGCTTGGATCCCGATCACAATGAGCAGTTCTTC
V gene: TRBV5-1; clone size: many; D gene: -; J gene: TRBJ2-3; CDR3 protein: CASSLAVTSTDTQYF; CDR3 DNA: TGCGCCAGCAGCTTGGCAGTTACTAGCACAGATACGCAGTATTTT
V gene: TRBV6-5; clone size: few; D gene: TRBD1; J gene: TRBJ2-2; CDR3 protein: CASSYVPGQGSAGELFF; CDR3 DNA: TGTGCCAGCAGTTACGTACCGGGACAGGGATCTGCCGGGGAGCTGTTTTTT
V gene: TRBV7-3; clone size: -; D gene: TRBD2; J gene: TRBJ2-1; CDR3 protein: CASSPIPSGGSGEQFF; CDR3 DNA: TGTGCCAGCAGCCCCATTCCTAGCGGTGGCTCGGGAGAGCAGTTCTTC
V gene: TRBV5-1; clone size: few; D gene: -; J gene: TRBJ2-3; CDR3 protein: CASSLMGFPTDTQYF; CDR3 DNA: TGCGCCAGCAGCTTGATGGGGTTCCCAACAGATACGCAGTATTTT
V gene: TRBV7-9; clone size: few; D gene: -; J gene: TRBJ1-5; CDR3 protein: CASSLGLNDQPQHF; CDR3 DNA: TGTGCCAGCAGCTTGGGACTGAACGATCAGCCCCAGCATTTT
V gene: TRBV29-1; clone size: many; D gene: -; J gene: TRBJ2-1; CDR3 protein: CSGGGLTNNEQFF; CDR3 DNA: TGCAGCGGGGGGGGCCTCACCAACAATGAGCAGTTCTTC
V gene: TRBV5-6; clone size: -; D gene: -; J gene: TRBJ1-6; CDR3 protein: CASRSAATPLHF; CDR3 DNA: TGTGCCAGCAGATCGGCCGCCACACCCCTCCACTTT
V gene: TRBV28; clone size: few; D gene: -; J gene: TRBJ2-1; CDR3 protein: CASTQPYNEQFF; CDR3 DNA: TGTGCCAGCACCCAACCATACAATGAGCAGTTCTTC
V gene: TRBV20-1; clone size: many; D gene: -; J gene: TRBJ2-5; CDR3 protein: CSARVRAGETQYF; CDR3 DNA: TGCAGTGCTAGGGTCAGGGCGGGGGAGACCCAGTACTTC
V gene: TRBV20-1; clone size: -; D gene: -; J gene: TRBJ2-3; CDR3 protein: CSAATLMDTQYF; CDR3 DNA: TGCAGTGCCGCCACCCTAATGGATACGCAGTATTTT
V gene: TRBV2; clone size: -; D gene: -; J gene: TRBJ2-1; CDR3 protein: CASNRANNEQFF; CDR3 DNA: TGTGCCAGCAACAGGGCCAACAATGAGCAGTTCTTC
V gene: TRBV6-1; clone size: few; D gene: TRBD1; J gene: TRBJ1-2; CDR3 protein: CASSGTGDSGPNYGYTF; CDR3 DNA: TGTGCCAGCAGTGGAACCGGGGACAGCGGACCAAACTATGGCTACACCTTC
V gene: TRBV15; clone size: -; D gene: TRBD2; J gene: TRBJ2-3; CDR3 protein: CATSKGLAVTSTDTQYF; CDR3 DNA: TGTGCCACCAGCAAAGGACTAGCGGTGACTAGCACAGATACGCAGTATTTT
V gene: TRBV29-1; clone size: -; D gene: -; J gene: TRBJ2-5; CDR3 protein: CSVETGRGETQYF; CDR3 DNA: TGCAGCGTTGAGACAGGGCGGGGGGAGACCCAGTACTTC